This T cell receptor beta chain was sequenced in a study of T cells in Graves' hyperthyroidism and ophthalmopathy. This clonotype was seen at least ten times. Using RNA transcripts as the source, TCR beta CDR3 regions were amplified. Primed by the HTBI set, a first-round RT-PCR was run on the TCR CDR3. TCRdb called the multiplex PCR reads again in MiXCR, with one record for every CDR3 protein. In the table there are around 490,000 distinct CDR3 sequences, nearly 20% of which are singletons. CDR3 length: 14 residues. Germline values: CDR1 KGHSH, CDR2 LQKENI. The V end lost 5 bases, the J end lost 0 bases, and 8 bases lay between the germline ends.

Sequencing input: blood. The TCR comes from a man aged 40-50 years with Graves' ophthalmopathy. V usage is TRBV18 and J usage is TRBJ1-5, with D possibly being TRBD1 (5 bases). This CDR3 reads CASSTRGSNQPQHF. The CDR3 region has the DNA TGTGCCAGCTCAACGAGGGGTAGCAATCAGCCCCAGCATTTT.